The clone carrying this T cell receptor (beta chain) was seen only a few times. Using its own MiXCR run on the 5' RACE reads, TCRdb lists one record per CDR3 protein. The sample carries roughly 500,000 distinct CDR3 sequences, roughly 21% recorded once. The source of the sample is a study of T-cell memory formation after mild COVID-19. Whole-study context: TCR clusters were mostly confined to one donor each.

Unmatched junction bases numbered 5, after V lost 1 base and J lost 0 bases. This CDR3 has 17 residues. From germline, CDR1 is LGHNA and CDR2 YNFKEQ. The specimen sequenced was PBMCs or a T cell subset sorted from them (not recorded which). This receptor was obtained from an adult woman who had mild COVID-19 (a few samples of this study predate the infection). Cell type and time point are not known. The chain joins TRBV4-2 to TRBJ2-3; the match to TRBD2 covers 9 bases. CDR3 amino acids: CASSQGGTSGSTDTQYF. In nucleotides, the CDR3 is TGTGCCAGCAGCCAAGGGGGAACTAGCGGGAGCACAGATACGCAGTATTTT.